The present entry profiles one TCR beta chain with its context. Its antigen target is currently unknown. Nothing much larger sits one base from this clone, and base qualities are not available. Collaborating institutions collected whole blood in K2EDTA tubes following their own protocols. For TCRbeta analysis, collaborator samples were shipped as frozen whole blood, as isolated PBMCs, or as DNA extracted from either sample type. CDR1 and CDR2 are drawn from the germline V gene: MNHNS, SASEGT. The CDR3 goes from the cysteine to the phenylalanine over 13 residues. The sequence is cut down to CDR3 DNA, 39 bases in frame from base 1. Relative to germline, V is 3 bases shorter and J is 6 bases shorter, with 9 bases between their ends. The sample originates from a study of blood T cell repertoires in COVID-19 (dated by TCRdb to the early 2020s). As for the study more broadly: The collaborator samples originated in the United States, Italy and Spain and spanned the acute and convalescent phases of COVID-19. The material from the prospective study consisted of cDNA or gDNA derived from T cells, B-cell-depleted T cells, or PBMCs. The dataset comprised deeply sampled blood TCRbeta repertoires from subjects exposed to, actively infected with, or recovered from COVID-19. A freely available public database, intended as a resource for researchers studying the immune response to SARS-CoV-2, is where the repertoires were released. Samples were obtained from the ongoing ImmuneRACE study (first 160 participants) and from over a thousand subjects provided by 6 global collaborators. Sample metadata almost always included a de-identified subject ID, COVID-19 status, age in years and sex. Where available, HLA class I and class II types were taken from metadata supplied by the sample provider and were not determined by assay-based typing.

Results the study describes overall, beyond this receptor: How much clinical and demographic metadata was included differed by source and by participant, and the metadata was provided uncurated.

TCRbeta CDR3 regions were amplified from genomic DNA using the immunoSEQ Assay, a bias-controlled multiplex PCR. As for how the authors treated the data: The number of nucleated cells in each sample was estimated by amplification of reference gene primers within the assay. To quantify the absolute abundance of each unique TCRbeta CDR3 rearrangement, sequence reads were collapsed and filtered. For each sample, productive Simpson clonality was calculated as the square root of Simpson's diversity index over productive rearrangements. In TCRdb, the immuneACCESS table is reduced to in-frame sequences with V and J assigned. These tables do not hold every clone; where another copy was compared, an unresolved V gene accounts for under half, and the others remain unexplained. D and trimming come from the DNA, and the V and J calls and clone size come from that table. Within this sample are some 130,000 clones, with approximately 89% of them counted one time only. The ten largest clonotypes hold about 9.3% of the sample.

The sample taken for sequencing was peripheral blood. The TCR sequence derives from a man aged 50-60 years with acute or convalescent COVID-19. The chain joins TRBV6-1 to TRBJ1-5, with the D segment identity uncertain. The encoded CDR3 is CASSDSQVQPQHF. The nucleotide sequence reads TGTGCCAGCAGTGACAGCCAGGTTCAGCCCCAGCATTTT.